This TCR beta chain derives from a study of cytomegalovirus exposure and HLA in healthy donors. General study results and limits: Later examination showed HLA-associated TCR beta chains had greater clonal expansion than equally common others.

The PCR employed 60 Vbeta primers together with 13 Jbeta primers. The data were produced by immunoSEQ multiplex PCR, yet TCRdb's version contains in-frame clones alone and is incomplete. Of some 180,000 clones in the sample, 75% to 90% were seen once. To note about this clone: What it binds is not known.

There are 13 residues in the CDR3. Trimming took off 5 bases at V and 5 bases at J, with 13 bases between the two ends. The germline gives CDR1 SEHNR, CDR2 FQNEAQ (reference sequence). Sequenced sample: PBMCs. This chain uses TRBV7-9 with TRBJ2-7; weak D call: TRBD1 (6 bases). This receptor was taken from a girl aged 5-17 years in good health and CMV-seropositive. The CDR3 DNA reads TGTGCCAGCAGCAAACAGGGAACCGACGAGCAGTACTTC. This encodes CASSKQGTDEQYF.